The 3 T cell receptor beta chains listed next were all sequenced from one sample in a study of blood T cell repertoires in COVID-19 (dated by TCRdb to 2018 to 2021). Library preparation was by the immunoSEQ multiplex PCR assay. TCRdb re-hosts the immuneACCESS table, in-frame sequences only. Its copies lack some clones; in the studies checked, an unresolved V gene accounts for under half of them, and the cause for the rest is not known. This sample comprises 7,500 to 8,000 clones, about 83% of them detected only once. Together, the top ten hold 15% to 20% of the sample. The sample taken for sequencing was peripheral blood. Receptors originate from a woman aged 60 to 75 with active COVID-19.

This clone was recorded once. J is TRBJ1-1 and V is TRBV10-3; D uncertain. Germline CDR1 ENHRY, CDR2 SYGVKD. Trimming removed 11 bases at V and 1 base at J, with 17 bases between. This CDR3 contains 14 residues. The CDR3 loop is CAVRPGVKNTEAFF. The CDR3 DNA reads as TGTGCCGTTCGCCCCGGGGTGAAGAACACTGAAGCTTTCTTT.

The sample holds one count of this clone. This chain links TRBV21-1 with TRBJ2-7; no check of the table's D call, TRBD1, against the DNA was made. TRBV21-1 has pseudogene status. CDR3 length equals 17 residues. The CDR3 reads CASGQQNFRDRIHEQYF. The CDR3 DNA is TGTGCCAGCGGCCAACAAAACTTCCGGGACAGGATTCACGAGCAGTACTTC.

V and J are TRBV4-3 and TRBJ2-1; TRBD2 agrees at 8 bases. J gave up 2 bases and V 3 bases, and 9 bases lay outside the gene matches. Germline V gene sequence: CDR1 LGHNA, CDR2 YSLEER. CDR3 length: 17 residues. CDR3 sequence: CASSQDGGGSPYNEQFF. As DNA, the CDR3 is TGCGCCAGCAGCCAGGATGGCGGGGGGTCCCCCTACAATGAGCAGTTCTTC.